This T cell receptor (beta chain) was captured in a study of blood T cell repertoires in COVID-19. Libraries were prepared by immunoSEQ multiplex PCR; TCRdb keeps only in-frame clonotypes and omits some of them. The sample lists about 300,000 clones, about 88% occurring once. Trimming shortened V by 5 bases and J by 4 bases, and 11 bases separated the two germline ends. This CDR3 region has 13 residues. The germline gives CDR1 SEHNR, CDR2 FQNEAQ (reference sequence). V gene TRBV7-9 combines with J gene TRBJ1-1; D uncertain. The clonotype comes from a man aged 65-85 years with acute or convalescent COVID-19. Sequenced: peripheral blood. The CDR3 region is CASSPTAGTEAFF. The CDR3 DNA sequence: TGTGCCAGCAGCCCTACAGCAGGCACTGAAGCTTTCTTT. The whole variable domain, filled in from reference TRBV7-9 and TRBJ1-1, reads DTGVSQNPRHKITKRGQNVTFRCDPISEHNRLYWYRQTLGQGPEFLTYFQNEAQLEKSRLLSDRFSAERPKGSFSTLEIQRTEQGDSAMYLCASSPTAGTEAFFGQGTRLTVV.